Listed below are T cell receptor beta chains from one sample, sequenced in a study of Graves' ophthalmopathy and Graves' hyperthyroidism. MiXCR, run by TCRdb on the multiplex PCR reads, gives a single entry per CDR3 protein. The table has nearly 400,000 distinct CDR3 sequences, approximately 20% seen once. What was sequenced was peripheral blood. The receptors were sampled from a woman aged 18-30 years with Graves' ophthalmopathy. CDR3s include the opening cysteine and the closing phenylalanine or tryptophan. A D gene is named only where the DNA matches it firmly. Not every row has a clone size; where given, it reads once, few, many or a size class.

>TRBJ1-3|NA|many|TRBV9
CASSVSRGRNTIYF
TGTGCCAGCAGCGTCTCAAGAGGTAGAAACACCATATATTTT
>TRBJ1-2|NA|many|TRBV12-3/TRBV12-4
CASSLALGGGHYGYTF
TGTGCCAGCAGTTTAGCCCTAGGCGGGGGTCACTATGGCTACACCTTC
>TRBJ2-7|NA|many|TRBV7-8
CASSSLNGGIYSYEQYF
TGTGCCAGCAGCTCACTCAACGGGGGAATCTACTCCTACGAGCAGTACTTC
>TRBJ1-2|TRBD1|few|TRBV24-1
CATSDSSSAKQGNYGYTF
TGTGCCACCAGTGATTCCTCGTCGGCCAAACAGGGGAACTATGGCTACACCTTC
>TRBJ1-6|TRBD1|NA|TRBV30
CAWRRDREFHYNSPLHF
TGTGCCTGGAGAAGGGACAGGGAGTTTCACTATAATTCACCCCTCCACTTT
>TRBJ2-5|NA|once|TRBV6-1
CASSEARGRRYQETQYF
TGTGCCAGCAGTGAAGCGCGGGGCAGGCGGTACCAAGAGACCCAGTACTTC
>TRBJ1-1|TRBD1|many|TRBV6-1
CASSPTGHTEAFF
TGTGCCAGCAGCCCGACAGGGCACACTGAAGCTTTCTTT
>TRBJ2-7|TRBD2|NA|TRBV11-2
CASSLGSGTGQTYEQYF
TGTGCCAGCAGCTTAGGCAGCGGGACGGGGCAAACCTACGAGCAGTACTTC
>TRBJ2-5|NA|NA|TRBV6-2/TRBV6-3
CASSSWRETQYF
TGTGCCAGCAGTTCTTGGCGAGAGACCCAGTACTTC
>TRBJ2-4|TRBD1|many|TRBV7-8
CASSLGTGFENIQYF
TGTGCCAGCAGCTTAGGGACAGGGTTCGAAAACATTCAGTACTTC
>TRBJ1-1|NA|NA|TRBV27
CASMGGHTEAFF
TGTGCCAGCATGGGGGGTCACACTGAAGCTTTCTTT
>TRBJ1-1|TRBD1|many|TRBV6-5
CASSFPGGTEAFF
TGTGCCAGCAGTTTTCCAGGGGGCACTGAAGCTTTCTTT
>TRBJ2-7|TRBD2|many|TRBV5-1
CASTASGAYEQYF
TGCGCCAGTACAGCTAGCGGGGCCTACGAGCAGTACTTC
>TRBJ1-2|TRBD1|many|TRBV7-2
CASRQPGQGTTVKEGYTF
TGTGCCAGCAGACAACCGGGACAGGGGACTACGGTAAAGGAGGGCTACACCTTC
>TRBJ2-5|NA|NA|TRBV27
CASRTRGQQETQYF
TGTGCCAGCAGGACCAGAGGACAGCAAGAGACCCAGTACTTC
>TRBJ1-2|NA|NA|TRBV6-1
CASGGHGYTF
TGTGCCAGCGGGGGGCACGGCTACACCTTC
>TRBJ2-7|TRBD2|few|TRBV20-1
CSAMESGRLSREQYF
TGCAGTGCTATGGAGAGCGGGAGGCTCTCTAGGGAGCAGTACTTC
>TRBJ1-4|TRBD1|NA|TRBV5-1
CASSWTGQANEKLFF
TGCGCCAGCAGCTGGACGGGACAGGCTAATGAAAAACTGTTTTTT
>TRBJ2-7|TRBD1|NA|TRBV11-2
CASSPRTGQGLLYEQYF
TGTGCCAGCAGCCCCAGAACAGGACAGGGCTTACTTTACGAGCAGTACTTC
>TRBJ2-7|TRBD1|many|TRBV4-2
CASSPGQDSYEQYF
TGTGCCAGCAGCCCGGGACAGGACTCCTACGAGCAGTACTTC